These 29 T cell receptor beta chains share one sample of origin, sequenced in a study of blood T cell repertoires in COVID-19. The repertoire was sequenced with immunoSEQ multiplex PCR; TCRdb's copy has only in-frame clones and lacks some. The repertoire holds 150,000 to 200,000 clones, with roughly four fifths as singletons. Specimen: PBMCs or T cells enriched from blood (not recorded which). The receptors here all came from a man aged 35 to 55 who had recovered from COVID-19.

A remark on this clone: The junction departs from the called germline gene at one end, perhaps through a read error. The V gene is TRBV25-1, the J gene TRBJ1-2; D call uncertain. The CDR3 totals 12 residues. Germline assignment: CDR1 MGHDK and CDR2 SYGVNS. CDR3 in DNA: TGTGCCAGCAGTGAGGCACCAGGACTTTTAAACTTC. It codes for CASSEAPGLLNF.

V gene TRBV5-1 combines with J gene TRBJ2-7; TRBD1 matches at 9 bases. Germline V gives CDR1 SGHRS, CDR2 YFSETQ. V shed 4 bases and J 6 bases; nucleotides not matched to a gene: 8. CDR3 length equals 14 residues. The CDR3 loop is CASSAGTGSTEQYF. The CDR3 coding sequence is TGCGCCAGCAGCGCCGGGACAGGGTCTACCGAGCAGTACTTC.

CDR3 coding DNA: TGTGCCAGCAGCTCGGGACAGGGCCCTGGAAACACCATATATTTT. Amino acid sequence: CASSSGQGPGNTIYF. The V gene is TRBV13, the J gene TRBJ1-3; 9 bases match TRBD1. Losses at the gene ends were 4 bases for V and 2 bases for J; bases not matched to a gene: 3. The length of the CDR3 is 15 residues. Germline CDR1 reads PRHDT; CDR2 reads FYEKMQ (reference sequence).

V is TRBV5-1 and J is TRBJ1-2; 8 bases match TRBD1. CDR1 and CDR2 (germline): SGHRS, YFSETQ. J was trimmed by 3 bases and V by 4 bases; bases with no gene match: 5. The CDR3 sequence is 14 residues long. This chain's CDR3 is CASSVDRGDYGYTF. As DNA, the CDR3 is TGCGCCAGCAGCGTAGACAGGGGTGACTATGGCTACACCTTC.

This chain uses TRBV30 with TRBJ2-3; 10 bases are shared with TRBD2. Unmatched junction bases numbered 15, after V lost 5 bases and J lost 7 bases. The CDR3 extends over 16 amino acids. Germline V gene lookup returns CDR1 GTSNPN and CDR2 SVGIG (reference sequence). CDR3 bases: TGTGCCTGGCTACCGGCCCTAGCGGGGGTTTCGAATACGCAGTATTTT. This encodes CAWLPALAGVSNTQYF.

The gene calls are TRBV5-4 and TRBJ2-7; D may be TRBD2 (5 bases). The CDR3 length is 15 residues. Germline values: CDR1 SGHNT, CDR2 YYREEE (reference sequence). V shed 0 bases and J shed 0 bases, with 10 bases lying between them. CDR3 sequence reads: CASSLVLGSSYEQYF. CDR3 DNA sequence: TGTGCCAGCAGCTTGGTGCTGGGGAGCTCCTACGAGCAGTACTTC.

The J gene is TRBJ1-3, the V gene TRBV30; D ambiguous. The V gene's germline CDR1 is GTSNPN and CDR2 SVGIG (reference sequence). The V and J ends lost 0 bases and 1 base respectively, with 4 bases between them. This CDR3 has 13 amino acids. The CDR3 sequence is CAWSVASGNTIYF. For the CDR3, the DNA is TGTGCCTGGAGTGTAGCTTCTGGAAACACCATATATTTT.

The V gene is TRBV4-3, the J gene TRBJ2-7; TRBD2 aligns across 8 bases. The CDR3 contains 16 residues. Germline V lookup: CDR1 LGHNA, CDR2 YSLEER. V shed 0 bases and J 9 bases; nucleotides not matched to a gene: 13. The CDR3 protein is CASSQDTASGRTRQYF. CDR3 DNA sequence: TGCGCCAGCAGCCAAGATACGGCTAGCGGGCGGACGAGGCAGTACTTC.

The V and J genes are TRBV6-5 and TRBJ1-1; possibly TRBD1 for D (6 bases). There are 13 residues in the CDR3. Trimming cost V 2 bases and J 10 bases, with 14 bases left between them. Germline-derived CDR1 and CDR2 are MNHEY and SVGAGI. This CDR3 is CASSYSRGSGAFF. The DNA for the CDR3 is TGTGCCAGCAGTTACAGTAGGGGGTCAGGAGCTTTCTTT.

The chain recombines TRBV6-6 with TRBJ1-2, with 8 bases matching TRBD1. There are 15 residues in the CDR3. Per the germline V gene, CDR1 is MNHNY and CDR2 is SVGAGI (reference sequence). After removal of 7 bases from V and 6 bases from J, the junction contained 13 bases not matched to a gene. The CDR3 nucleotides read TGTGCCAGCAAACCTCCGGGACAGGCTTCGAATGGCTACACCTTC. Translated, it gives CASKPPGQASNGYTF.

This clone was recorded only once. The same CDR3 can be traced to other DNA sequences in this sample. The CDR3 sequence is CASSQGRNQPQHF. The CDR3 DNA is TGTGCCAGCAGCCAAGGCAGGAATCAGCCCCAGCATTTT. This chain joins TRBV3-1 (or the pseudogene TRBV3-2) and TRBJ1-5; D unclear. This CDR3 contains 13 residues. V shed 1 base and J shed 4 bases, with 5 bases lying between them. Germline CDR1 and CDR2: LGHDT and YNNKEL (reference sequence).

The chain couples TRBV27 to TRBJ2-7, with 7 nucleotides matching TRBD1. CDR3 length: 18 residues. V gave up 5 bases and J gave up 1 base; unmatched junction bases: 17. The germline V gene has CDR1 MNHEY and CDR2 SMNVEV (reference sequence). In DNA, the CDR3 is TGTGCCAGCAGTGCGCTCCGGGACAGACGAGCGCGATCCTACGAGCAGTACTTC. It translates to CASSALRDRRARSYEQYF.

The chain carries TRBV10-3 and TRBJ2-6; tentatively, D is TRBD2 (7 bases). The V end lost 7 bases, the J end lost 1 base, and 20 bases lay between the germline ends. From germline, CDR1 is ENHRY and CDR2 SYGVKD. This CDR3 is 18 amino acids long. CDR3 region: CAITPDRGGGSGANVLTF. The CDR3 nucleotides are TGTGCCATCACCCCGGACCGGGGAGGGGGTTCTGGGGCCAACGTCCTGACTTTC.

The gene calls are TRBV7-9 and TRBJ1-2; unclear D gene. Trimming removed 5 bases at V and 6 bases at J, with 19 bases between. CDR1 is SEHNR and CDR2 is FQNEAQ in the germline V gene (reference sequence). CDR3 size: 15 residues. The CDR3 region is CASSVGLTVGDGYTF. In DNA, the CDR3 is TGTGCCAGCAGCGTTGGACTGACCGTCGGGGATGGCTACACCTTC.

This sequence joins TRBV5-1 and TRBJ2-5; D may be TRBD2 (5 bases). The V end was cut by 1 base, the J end by 0 bases, with 7 bases between. This CDR3 comprises 14 residues. Germline V gene lookup returns CDR1 SGHRS and CDR2 YFSETQ. CDR3 protein: CASSLPGYQETQYF. The CDR3 bases are TGCGCCAGCAGCTTGCCGGGGTACCAAGAGACCCAGTACTTC.

This sequence joins TRBV5-4 and TRBJ2-3, with 7 bases that match TRBD1. With V trimmed by 4 bases and J by 2 bases, 10 bases remained unmatched. Germline CDR1 and CDR2: SGHNT and YYREEE (reference sequence). The CDR3 is made up of 16 amino acids. The CDR3 sequence is CASSDPWGQFTDTQYF. In DNA form, the CDR3 reads TGTGCCAGCAGCGACCCTTGGGGACAGTTCACAGATACGCAGTATTTT.

This chain uses TRBV18 with TRBJ2-2; 9 positions agree with TRBD1. In germline, CDR1 is KGHSH, CDR2 LQKENI. With V trimmed by 5 bases and J by 1 base, 2 bases remained unmatched. The CDR3 spans 15 residues. CDR3 DNA: TGTGCCAGCTCATCGGGACAGGGGAACACCGGGGAGCTGTTTTTT. Amino acids: CASSSGQGNTGELFF.

The CDR3 DNA sequence: TGTGCCATCAGAACTTCTGGGCTAGCGGAATACAATGAGCAGTTCTTC. Its protein is CAIRTSGLAEYNEQFF. This chain links TRBV10-3 with TRBJ2-1; 7 bases are a match to TRBD2. CDR1 and CDR2 from the germline V gene are ENHRY and SYGVKD. The CDR3 has 16 amino acids. V shed 6 bases, J shed 4 bases, and the junction held 12 bases outside the gene matches.

The chain has TRBV5-1 and TRBJ2-7, with D tentatively TRBD2 (5 bases). Germline-derived CDR1 and CDR2 are SGHRS and YFSETQ. The CDR3 spans 14 residues. V was clipped by 0 bases and J by 2 bases, with 9 bases between them. The CDR3 sequence is CASSLGTGAYEQYF. The CDR3 DNA reads as TGCGCCAGCAGCTTGGGGACTGGCGCCTACGAGCAGTACTTC.

The chain combines TRBV5-4 with TRBJ1-1, with D perhaps matching TRBD1 (5 bases). Germline assignment: CDR1 SGHNT and CDR2 YYREEE (reference sequence). The CDR3 has 15 residues. Trimming removed 2 bases at V and 1 base at J, with 12 bases between. The CDR3 here is CASSFTHRWNTEAFF. The CDR3 region has the DNA TGTGCCAGCAGCTTCACTCACAGGTGGAACACTGAAGCTTTCTTT.

V gene TRBV7-9 combines with J gene TRBJ2-1, with 10 positions matching TRBD2. With V trimmed by 6 bases and J by 2 bases, 16 bases remained unmatched. This CDR3 contains 19 residues. Germline values: CDR1 SEHNR, CDR2 FQNEAQ (reference sequence). CDR3 in DNA: TGTGCCAGCAGACCGCCGATTGCGGCTAGCGGGGGACCCTACAATGAGCAGTTCTTC. It is translated as CASRPPIAASGGPYNEQFF.

The chain joins TRBV6-5 to TRBJ1-2, with 9 positions matching TRBD1. In germline, CDR1 is MNHEY, CDR2 SVGAGI. J lost 7 bases, V lost 2 bases, and 2 bases had no gene match. This CDR3 comprises 13 residues. The chain's CDR3 is CASSYGDRVGYTF. CDR3 bases: TGTGCCAGCAGTTACGGGGACAGGGTTGGCTACACCTTC.

This clone was counted only a few times. The chain carries TRBV3-1 (or the pseudogene TRBV3-2) and TRBJ1-3; D gene ambiguous. V shed 3 bases and J shed 1 base, with 13 bases lying between them. CDR1 and CDR2 (germline): LGHDT, YNNKEL (reference sequence). The CDR3 sequence is 16 residues long. DNA of the CDR3: TGTGCCAGCAGCCATAGAGGCAGCTCTTCTGGAAACACCATATATTTT. Its protein is CASSHRGSSSGNTIYF.

The CDR3 region is CASSRILNTEAFF. CDR3 bases: TGTGCCAGCAGCAGGATCTTAAACACTGAAGCTTTCTTT. The chain employs TRBV2 and TRBJ1-1; unclear D gene. This CDR3 is built from 13 residues. The V gene lost 6 bases and the J gene lost 2 bases, with 10 bases spanning the gap. Germline assignment: CDR1 SNHLY and CDR2 FYNNEI.

CDR3 protein: CASSQGWEGIVYGYTF. CDR3 DNA sequence: TGCGCCAGCAGCCAAGGTTGGGAGGGAATCGTCTATGGCTACACCTTC. This rearrangement joins TRBV4-1 to TRBJ1-2; no clear D. This CDR3 is 16 amino acids long. The germline V and J ends were trimmed by 1 base and 4 bases, with 16 bases remaining between them. Germline V gene sequence: CDR1 MGHRA, CDR2 YSYEKL.

The chain has TRBV5-1 and TRBJ2-1; TRBD2 matches at 12 bases. CDR3 length: 16 amino acids. Germline V gene sequence: CDR1 SGHRS, CDR2 YFSETQ. J was trimmed by 9 bases and V by 2 bases; bases with no gene match: 9. The chain's CDR3 is CASSLTTSGGSSEQFF. The CDR3 DNA sequence: TGCGCCAGCAGCTTAACTACTAGCGGGGGGTCGTCTGAGCAGTTCTTC.

The chain uses TRBV4-3 and TRBJ2-3, with no clear D. Trimming took off 4 bases at V and 1 base at J, with 9 bases between the two ends. This CDR3 has 14 amino acids. The germline gives CDR1 LGHNA, CDR2 YSLEER. CDR3 sequence reads: CASSPDFRTDTQYF. For the CDR3, the DNA is TGCGCCAGCAGCCCCGACTTCCGCACAGATACGCAGTATTTT.

The CDR3: CASSQLPGQGAPGNEQFF. Written as DNA, the CDR3 is TGTGCCAGCAGCCAACTGCCGGGACAGGGGGCTCCGGGCAATGAGCAGTTCTTC. The rearrangement uses TRBV3-1 (or the pseudogene TRBV3-2) and TRBJ2-1, with TRBD1 matching 12 bases. This CDR3 is 18 amino acids long. V dropped 2 bases and J dropped 6; count of bases not matched to a gene: 11. Per the germline V gene, CDR1 is LGHDT and CDR2 is YNNKEL (reference sequence).

Regarding this clone: A junction boundary mismatches the germline segment, possibly from a read error. V gene TRBV7-3 combines with J gene TRBJ2-5; D is possibly TRBD2 (6 bases). Germline V CDR1 and CDR2: SGHTA, FQGTGA. This CDR3 region has 12 residues. In nucleotides, the CDR3 is TGTGCCAGCAGCCTGGTTGGCGGGACCCCTCACTTC. Translated: CASSLVGGTPHF.